This entry features one T cell receptor (beta chain) sequence. What it binds is not known. The assay was immunoSEQ multiplex PCR, and TCRdb's table has in-frame clones only and misses some. Of approximately 120,000 clones listed, about 90% were seen once; the top ten hold approximately 1.1%. This entry belongs to a study of T cell responses to AZD1222 COVID-19 vaccine. Study outcomes and limitations: Among those given AZD1222, only six were seropositive at baseline. White British people made up most donors, females outnumbered males, and clonal diversity was possibly underestimated.

Germline V gene sequence: CDR1 SGHAT, CDR2 FQNNGV. Trimming removed 3 bases from V and 8 bases from J, with 7 bases in between. This CDR3 region has 12 residues. The chain combines TRBV11-2 with TRBJ2-2; no definite D call. The source is an adult in good health. This material consisted of peripheral blood, taken on day 0 of AZD1222 vaccination. The CDR3 DNA reads as TGTGCCAGCAGCTTTTCCTTTGGGGAGCTGTTTTTT. Encoded protein: CASSFSFGELFF.